This entry concerns a single T cell receptor (beta chain). As handled by the study authors: Reference gene primer amplification in the assay estimated nucleated cell counts. TCRdb's copy holds only in-frame clones and misses some; the assay was immunoSEQ multiplex PCR. V and J calls and clone size come straight from that table; D and trimming were deduced from the DNA. The sample holds about 78,000 clones, about four fifths seen once. The data derive from a study of blood T cell repertoires in COVID-19. Study details: Both acute and convalescent COVID-19 samples were obtained from the United States, Italy and Spain. T cells, B-cell-depleted T cells, or PBMCs supplied cDNA or gDNA.

Germline CDR1 is LNHDA and CDR2 is SQIVND (reference sequence). The CDR3 extends over 16 amino acids. J lost 5 bases, V lost 3 bases, and 9 bases had no gene match. The chain uses TRBV19 and TRBJ1-1, with 10 bases identical to TRBD1. The sequenced sample consisted of peripheral blood. This TCR was recovered from a man in his fifties or sixties with acute or convalescent COVID-19. The CDR3 nucleotides read TGTGCCAGTAGTATGCGGACAGGGGGATTCTCTACTGAAGCTTTCTTT. Translation gives CASSMRTGGFSTEAFF.